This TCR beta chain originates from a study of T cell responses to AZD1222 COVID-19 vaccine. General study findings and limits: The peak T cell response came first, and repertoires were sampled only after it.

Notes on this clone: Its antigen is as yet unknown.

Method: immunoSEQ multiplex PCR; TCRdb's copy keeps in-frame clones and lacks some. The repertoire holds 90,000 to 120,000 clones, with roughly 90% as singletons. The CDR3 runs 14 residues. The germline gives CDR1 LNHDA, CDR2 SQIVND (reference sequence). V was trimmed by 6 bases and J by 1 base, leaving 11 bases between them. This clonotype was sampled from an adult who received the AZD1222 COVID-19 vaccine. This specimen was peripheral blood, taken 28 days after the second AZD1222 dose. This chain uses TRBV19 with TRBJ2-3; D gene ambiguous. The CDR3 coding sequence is TGTGCCAGTAGCCGCTCGACTCGCACAGATACGCAGTATTTT. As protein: CASSRSTRTDTQYF.